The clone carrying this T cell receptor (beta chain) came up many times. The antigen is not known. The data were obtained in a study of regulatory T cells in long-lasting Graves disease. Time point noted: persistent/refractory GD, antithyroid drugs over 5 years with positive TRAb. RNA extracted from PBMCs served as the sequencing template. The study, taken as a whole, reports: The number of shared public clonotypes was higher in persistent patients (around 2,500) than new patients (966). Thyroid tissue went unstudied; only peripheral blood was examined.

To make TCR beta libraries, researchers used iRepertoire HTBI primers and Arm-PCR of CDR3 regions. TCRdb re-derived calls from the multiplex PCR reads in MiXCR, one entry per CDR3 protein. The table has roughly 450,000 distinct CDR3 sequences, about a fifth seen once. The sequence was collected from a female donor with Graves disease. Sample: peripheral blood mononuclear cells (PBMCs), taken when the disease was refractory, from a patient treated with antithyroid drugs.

Here the CDR3 DNA reads TGTGCCAGTACGGACAGTCCTAACTATGGCTACACCTTC. Translated: CASTDSPNYGYTF. The chain recombines TRBV19 with TRBJ1-2, with D possibly matching TRBD1 (6 bases). The CDR3 length is 13 residues. Trimming took off 7 bases at V and 0 bases at J, with 9 bases between the two ends. Germline V gene data show CDR1 as LNHDA and CDR2 as SQIVND (reference sequence).